Listed here are 10 T cell receptor beta chains from one sample, sequenced in a study of metastatic and nonmetastatic thyroid tumors. The entire patient cohort was treatment-naive prior to thyroid surgery. TCRdb ran MiXCR on the PCR reads. The sample consists of 21,000 or so clones, 22% of them appearing once. Sequencing was performed on tumor tissue. The receptors originated from a female donor with papillary thyroid cancer or a benign thyroid nodule (not recorded which). Some clones in this sample may be carry-over from other donors' samples.

This clone was seen a handful of times. V and J are TRBV6-1 and TRBJ2-2; D ambiguous. Germline CDR1 reads MNHNS; CDR2 reads SASEGT. The V and J ends lost 4 bases and 2 bases respectively, with 14 bases between them. The CDR3 has 16 amino acids. The CDR3 reads CASSVRGGGNTGELFF. The CDR3 DNA sequence: TGTGCCAGCAGTGTAAGAGGTGGCGGAAACACCGGGGAGCTGTTTTTT.

The rearrangement links TRBV30 to TRBJ1-6; D uncertain. The CDR3 extends over 18 amino acids. In germline, CDR1 is GTSNPN, CDR2 SVGIG (reference sequence). Trimming took off 4 bases at V and 0 bases at J, with 19 bases between the two ends. The CDR3 loop is CAWKRNLRQSSYNSPLHF. The CDR3 region has the DNA TGTGCCTGGAAACGGAACCTCAGGCAGAGCTCCTATAATTCACCCCTCCACTTT.

CDR3: CASSSCGDSEAFF. The CDR3 DNA reads as TGTGCCAGCAGTTCCTGTGGTGATAGTGAAGCTTTCTTT. This chain connects TRBV6-1 to TRBJ1-1; D not resolved. Germline V gene lookup returns CDR1 MNHNS and CDR2 SASEGT. V was trimmed by 5 bases and J by 7 bases, leaving 14 bases between them. The CDR3 spans 13 residues.

This clone has just a few counts. The genes are TRBV27 and TRBJ1-6; D possibly corresponds to TRBD1 (6 bases). V lost 3 bases, J lost 12 bases, and 12 bases lay in between. The CDR3 consists of 13 residues. Germline V lookup: CDR1 MNHEY, CDR2 SMNVEV (reference sequence). As DNA, the CDR3 is TGTGCCAGCAGTTTCAGGGGCGGCTTACCCCTCCACTTT. It specifies CASSFRGGLPLHF.

This clone came up many times. The genes are TRBV5-4 and TRBJ1-1; tentative D call: TRBD1 (5 bases). CDR1 is SGHNT and CDR2 is YYREEE in the germline V gene (reference sequence). The CDR3 is 14 residues long. Trimming took off 1 base at V and 2 bases at J, with 9 bases between the two ends. This CDR3 is CASSLPGKNTEAFF. CDR3 DNA sequence: TGTGCCAGCAGCTTGCCAGGGAAAAACACTGAAGCTTTCTTT.

The chain links TRBV7-3 to TRBJ2-7; TRBD2 agrees at 8 bases. The CDR3 contains 13 residues. Germline loops: CDR1 SGHTA, CDR2 FQGTGA. The trim removed 3 bases at V and 6 bases at J, leaving 4 bases unmatched. This CDR3 reads CASSLHSGGEQYF. CDR3 DNA sequence: TGTGCCAGCAGCTTGCACAGCGGGGGCGAGCAGTACTTC.

This clone turned up a few times. V and J are TRBV6-5 and TRBJ2-1; no clear D. V was clipped by 2 bases and J by 3 bases, with 8 bases between them. The CDR3 loop spans 14 amino acids. Germline V gene lookup returns CDR1 MNHEY and CDR2 SVGAGI. CDR3 sequence: CASSYRVDYNEQFF. CDR3 nucleotides: TGTGCCAGCAGTTACAGGGTGGACTACAATGAGCAGTTCTTC.

The chain has TRBV11-2 and TRBJ1-2; D not certain. Trimming pared 3 bases from V and 8 bases from J, leaving 13 bases between. Germline CDR1 SGHAT, CDR2 FQNNGV. This CDR3 contains 13 residues. CDR3 residues: CASSFRAQYGYTF. DNA for the CDR3: TGTGCCAGCAGCTTCCGGGCACAGTACGGCTACACCTTC.

The gene calls are TRBV20-1 and TRBJ1-5; 7 bases are a match to TRBD1. With 6 bases clipped from V and 2 bases from J, the junction kept 10 bases outside the gene matches. The germline gives CDR1 DFQATT, CDR2 SNEGSKA (reference sequence). This CDR3 is built from 15 residues. This chain's CDR3 is CSAGEQGWGNQPQHF. CDR3 nucleotides: TGCAGTGCCGGTGAACAGGGGTGGGGCAATCAGCCCCAGCATTTT.

This clone has ten or more counts. The rearrangement links TRBV10-3 to TRBJ1-3; 7 nucleotides match TRBD1. The junction had 9 bases not matched to a gene; V was cut back by 3 bases and J by 7 bases. The CDR3 runs to 15 residues. Germline V lookup: CDR1 ENHRY, CDR2 SYGVKD. Here the CDR3 reads CAISDYAEGANTIYF. CDR3 DNA: TGTGCCATCAGTGATTACGCGGAGGGGGCGAACACCATATATTTT.